What follows describes a single TCR beta chain. Its cognate antigen has yet to be identified. One base away there is no much larger clone; base qualities are not given. Sorted unstimulated T cells and proliferating T cells recovered from mixed lymphocyte reactions underwent TCRbeta CDR3 sequencing. Fresh whole blood from nine to eleven HLA-typed healthy donors was used to isolate PBMCs. Unstimulated CD4+ non-regulatory T cells were FACS-sorted to map the origin of alloreactive clones. The sample is drawn from a study of siplizumab effects on memory and regulatory T cells (dated by TCRdb to between 2018 and 2021). Looking at the study overall: The study looked at the effect of siplizumab, an anti-CD2 antibody, on alloreactive T-cell subsets in allogeneic mixed lymphocyte reactions made from human PBMCs. The research as a whole found: For roughly 75-96% of proliferating CD4+ or CD8+ clones, no naive or memory phenotype could be assigned. The cumulative frequency of alloreactive sequences traceable to unstimulated CD4+ memory T cells was significantly reduced by siplizumab. Whether proliferating Tregs from siplizumab cultures were suppressive was not functionally confirmed. Unstimulated naive T cells appeared more diverse than memory T cells, and naive cells seemed to contribute substantially to the alloresponse. Sequences below about 10^-5 frequency were poorly captured, so only a minor fraction of alloreactive clones could be mapped to unstimulated subsets. Among mappable alloreactive CD4+ clones, an average Treg-derived fraction of roughly 69% was observed with siplizumab, compared with about 25% in control reactions.

The library was produced with the immunoSEQ multiplex PCR assay. Roughly 10^5 TCR templates per sample were assayed on the deep sequencing platform. Genomic DNA extracted from sorted T cells was used for TCRbeta CDR3 sequencing. The source study handled its data this way. The R programming language was used for clonal analysis of TCRbeta CDR3 data. Alloreactive CD4+ and CD8+ clones were defined by comparing unstimulated samples with post-reaction CFSE-low samples. Regulatory or non-regulatory origin was assigned to alloreactive CD4+ clones by matching of sequences to sorted unstimulated Treg and non-Treg repertoires. TCRdb provides this immuneACCESS table in a form limited to in-frame rearrangements. Some clones are lacking; in checked studies, under half of them reflect an unresolved V gene, and why the rest are absent is not known. Clone size and the V and J calls come from that table; the DNA yielded D and trimming. For this sample the table gives about 97,000 clones, of which 92% were detected only once. The leading ten clones occupy around 12% of the sample.

The CDR3 holds 12 amino acids from the cysteine to the phenylalanine. The read is trimmed to its CDR3 DNA, 36 bases read in frame from base 1. CDR1 is given as LNHNV and CDR2 as YYDKDF, both from the germline V gene (reference sequence). For this chain, trimming is 2 bases at the V end and 9 bases at the J end, and the number of junction bases without a gene match is 4. The receptor chain draws on TRBV15 and TRBJ2-7; a stretch of 7 junction bases matches TRBD1. The sequencing sample was made of non-Treg CD4+ T cells sorted from blood. The cell subset or site label corresponds to: FACS-sorted unstimulated CD4+ non-regulatory T cells. The sequence came from a human donor in good health. The CDR3 reads as follows: CATSRTGVGQYF. The DNA sequence is given as TGTGCCACCAGCAGAACAGGGGTTGGGCAGTACTTC.